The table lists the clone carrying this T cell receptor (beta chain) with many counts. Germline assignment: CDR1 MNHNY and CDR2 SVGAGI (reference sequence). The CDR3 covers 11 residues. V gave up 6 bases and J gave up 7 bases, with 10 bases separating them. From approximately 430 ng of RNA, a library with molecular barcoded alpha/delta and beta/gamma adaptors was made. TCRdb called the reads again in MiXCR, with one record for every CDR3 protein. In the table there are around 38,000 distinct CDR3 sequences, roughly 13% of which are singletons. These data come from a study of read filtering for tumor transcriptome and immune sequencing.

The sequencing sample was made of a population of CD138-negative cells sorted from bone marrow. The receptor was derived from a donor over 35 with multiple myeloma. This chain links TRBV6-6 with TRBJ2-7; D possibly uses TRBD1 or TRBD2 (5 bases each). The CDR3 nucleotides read TGTGCCAGCAGCCCAGGGAGAGAGCAGTACTTC. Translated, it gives CASSPGREQYF.